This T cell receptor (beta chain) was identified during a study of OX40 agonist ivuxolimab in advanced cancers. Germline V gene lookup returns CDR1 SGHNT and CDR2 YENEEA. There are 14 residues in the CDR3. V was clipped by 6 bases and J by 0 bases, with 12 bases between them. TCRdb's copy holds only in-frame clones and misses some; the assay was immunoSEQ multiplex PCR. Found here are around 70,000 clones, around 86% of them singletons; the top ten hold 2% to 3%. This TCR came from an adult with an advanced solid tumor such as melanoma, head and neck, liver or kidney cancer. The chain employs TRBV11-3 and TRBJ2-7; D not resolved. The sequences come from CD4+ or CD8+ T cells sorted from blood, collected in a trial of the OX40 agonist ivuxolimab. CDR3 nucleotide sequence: TGTGCCAGCAGTACGACCGCGAGCTCCTACGAGCAGTACTTC. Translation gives CASSTTASSYEQYF.